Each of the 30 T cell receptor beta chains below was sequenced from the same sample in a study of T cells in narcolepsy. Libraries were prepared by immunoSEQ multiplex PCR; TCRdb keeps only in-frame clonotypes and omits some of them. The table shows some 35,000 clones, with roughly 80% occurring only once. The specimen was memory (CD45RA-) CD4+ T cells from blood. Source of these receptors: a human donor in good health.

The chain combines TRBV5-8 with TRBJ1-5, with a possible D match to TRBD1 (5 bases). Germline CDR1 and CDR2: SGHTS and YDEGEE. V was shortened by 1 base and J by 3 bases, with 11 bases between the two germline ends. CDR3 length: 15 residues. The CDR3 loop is CASSLYVGDNQPQHF. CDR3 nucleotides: TGTGCCAGCAGCTTGTATGTGGGGGACAATCAGCCCCAGCATTTT.

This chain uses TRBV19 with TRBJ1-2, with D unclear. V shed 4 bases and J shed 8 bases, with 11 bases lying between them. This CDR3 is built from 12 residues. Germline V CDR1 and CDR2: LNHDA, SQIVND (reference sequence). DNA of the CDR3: TGTGCCAGTAGTAAAGGCTCTGGCGGCTACACCTTC. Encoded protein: CASSKGSGGYTF.

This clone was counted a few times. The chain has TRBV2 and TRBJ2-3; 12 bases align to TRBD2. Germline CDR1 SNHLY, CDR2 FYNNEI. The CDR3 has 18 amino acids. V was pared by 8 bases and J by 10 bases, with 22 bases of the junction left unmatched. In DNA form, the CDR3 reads TGTGCCAGCTCAATCGTGCCGAAACTAGCGGGGGGTATGGCTGCGCAGTATTTT. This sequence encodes CASSIVPKLAGGMAAQYF.

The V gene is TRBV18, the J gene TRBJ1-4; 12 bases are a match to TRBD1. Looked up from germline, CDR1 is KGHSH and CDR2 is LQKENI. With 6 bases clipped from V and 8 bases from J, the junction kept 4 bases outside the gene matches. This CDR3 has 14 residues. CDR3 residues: CASSRGTGGEKLFF. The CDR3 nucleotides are TGTGCCAGCTCCCGAGGGACAGGGGGCGAAAAACTGTTTTTT.

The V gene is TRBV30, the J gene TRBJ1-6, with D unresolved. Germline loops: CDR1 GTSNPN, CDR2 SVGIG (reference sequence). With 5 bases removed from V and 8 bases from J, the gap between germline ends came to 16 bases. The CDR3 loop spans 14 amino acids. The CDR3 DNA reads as TGTGCCTGGTGCCGTCCTTCAGCTTATTCACCCCTCCACTTT. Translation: CAWCRPSAYSPLHF.

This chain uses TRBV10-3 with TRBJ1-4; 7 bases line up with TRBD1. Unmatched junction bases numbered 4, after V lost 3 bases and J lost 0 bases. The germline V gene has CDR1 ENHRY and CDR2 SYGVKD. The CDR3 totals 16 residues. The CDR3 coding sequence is TGTGCCATCAGTGATAGACAGGGACCAACTAATGAAAAACTGTTTTTT. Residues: CAISDRQGPTNEKLFF.

The CDR3 loop reads CASNRAGGLSYNEQFF. The CDR3 DNA reads as TGTGCCAGTAATAGAGCGGGGGGCCTCTCCTACAATGAGCAGTTCTTC. The rearrangement uses TRBV19 and TRBJ2-1; 9 bases agree with TRBD2. CDR3 length equals 16 residues. Germline assignment: CDR1 LNHDA and CDR2 SQIVND (reference sequence). V was pared by 7 bases and J by 0 bases, with 7 bases of the junction left unmatched.

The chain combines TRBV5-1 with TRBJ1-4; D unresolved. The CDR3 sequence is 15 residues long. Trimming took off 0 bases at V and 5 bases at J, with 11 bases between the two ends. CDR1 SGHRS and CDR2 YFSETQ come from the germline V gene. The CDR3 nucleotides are TGCGCCAGCAGCTTGGGGTCGCAGCGAAATGAAAAACTGTTTTTT. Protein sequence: CASSLGSQRNEKLFF. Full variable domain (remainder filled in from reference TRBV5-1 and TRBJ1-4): KAGVTQTPRYLIKTRGQQVTLSCSPISGHRSVSWYQQTPGQGLQFLFEYFSETQRNKGNFPGRFSGRQFSNSRSEMNVSTLELGDSALYLCASSLGSQRNEKLFFGSGTQLSVL.

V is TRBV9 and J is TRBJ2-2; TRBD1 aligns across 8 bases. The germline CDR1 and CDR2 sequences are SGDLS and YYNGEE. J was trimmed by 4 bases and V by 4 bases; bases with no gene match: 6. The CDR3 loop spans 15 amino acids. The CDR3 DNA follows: TGTGCCAGCAGCCGAGGACAGGGTGGCACCGGGGAGCTGTTTTTT. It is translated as CASSRGQGGTGELFF. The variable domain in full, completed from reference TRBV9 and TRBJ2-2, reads DSGVTQTPKHLITATGQRVTLRCSPRSGDLSVYWYQQSLDQGLQFLIQYYNGEERAKGNILERFSAQQFPDLHSELNLSSLELGDSALYFCASSRGQGGTGELFFGEGSRLTVL.

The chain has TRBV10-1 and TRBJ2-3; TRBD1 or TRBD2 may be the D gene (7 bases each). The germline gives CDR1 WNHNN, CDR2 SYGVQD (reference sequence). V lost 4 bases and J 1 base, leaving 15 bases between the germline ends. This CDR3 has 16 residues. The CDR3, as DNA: TGCGCCAGCAGTGGAGGGGGCGGGGGCCGCACAGATACGCAGTATTTT. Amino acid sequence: CASSGGGGGRTDTQYF.

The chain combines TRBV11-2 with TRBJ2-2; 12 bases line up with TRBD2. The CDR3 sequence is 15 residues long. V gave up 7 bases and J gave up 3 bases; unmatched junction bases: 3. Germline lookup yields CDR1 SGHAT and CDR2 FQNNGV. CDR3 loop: CASTRLAGDTGELFF. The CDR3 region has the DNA TGTGCCAGCACCAGACTAGCGGGAGACACCGGGGAGCTGTTTTTT. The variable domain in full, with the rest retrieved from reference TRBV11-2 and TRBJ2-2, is EAGVAQSPRYKIIEKRQSVAFWCNPISGHATLYWYQQILGQGPKLLIQFQNNGVVDDSQLPKDRFSAERLKGVDSTLKIQPAKLEDSAVYLCASTRLAGDTGELFFGEGSRLTVL.

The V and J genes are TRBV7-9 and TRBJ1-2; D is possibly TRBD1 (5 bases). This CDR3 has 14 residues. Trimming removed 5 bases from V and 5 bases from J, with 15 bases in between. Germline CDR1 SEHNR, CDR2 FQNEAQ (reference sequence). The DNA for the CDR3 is TGTGCCAGCAGCGGCGGGGGAAGGTATTATGGCTACACCTTC. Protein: CASSGGGRYYGYTF.

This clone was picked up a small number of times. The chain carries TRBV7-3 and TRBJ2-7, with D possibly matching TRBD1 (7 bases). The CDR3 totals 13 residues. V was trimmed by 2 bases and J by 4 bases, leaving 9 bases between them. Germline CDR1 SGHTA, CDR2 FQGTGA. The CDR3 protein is CASSLSGGYEQYF. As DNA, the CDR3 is TGTGCCAGCAGCTTATCAGGGGGGTACGAGCAGTACTTC.

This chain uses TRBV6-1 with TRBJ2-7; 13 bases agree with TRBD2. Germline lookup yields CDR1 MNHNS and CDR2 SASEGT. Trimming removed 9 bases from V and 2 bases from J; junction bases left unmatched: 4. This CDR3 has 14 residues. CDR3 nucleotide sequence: TGTGCCAGTACCGGGACTAGCGGGACCTACGAGCAGTACTTC. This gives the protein CASTGTSGTYEQYF.

The CDR3 DNA sequence: TGTGCCAGCAGGGGGCTGGGGGGCAGAAGCACTGAAGCTTTCTTT. Amino acids: CASRGLGGRSTEAFF. The chain links TRBV6-5 to TRBJ1-1; the D gene is possibly TRBD1 (6 bases). The CDR3 runs 15 residues. Trimming cost V 6 bases and J 4 bases, with 18 bases left between them. Germline CDR1 and CDR2: MNHEY and SVGAGI.

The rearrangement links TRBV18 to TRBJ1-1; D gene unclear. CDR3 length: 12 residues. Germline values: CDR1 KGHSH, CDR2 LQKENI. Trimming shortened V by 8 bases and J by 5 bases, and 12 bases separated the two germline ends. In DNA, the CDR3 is TGTGCCAGCCGGGATACAGCAACTGAAGCTTTCTTT. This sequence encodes CASRDTATEAFF.

CDR3 sequence: CASGTSGSILYASTQYF. CDR3 sequence (DNA): TGTGCCAGCGGGACTAGCGGGAGTATTTTATACGCGAGTACGCAGTATTTT. V gene TRBV28 combines with J gene TRBJ2-3; 14 bases are shared with TRBD2. Germline V lookup: CDR1 MDHEN, CDR2 SYDVKM. The V gene end was trimmed by 8 bases and the J gene end by 8 bases; junction bases not matched to a gene: 15. The CDR3 is 17 residues long.

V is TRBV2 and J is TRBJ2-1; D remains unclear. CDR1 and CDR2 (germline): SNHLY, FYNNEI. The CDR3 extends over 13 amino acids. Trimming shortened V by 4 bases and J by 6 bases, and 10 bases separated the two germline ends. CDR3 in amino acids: CASSVGNSNEQFF. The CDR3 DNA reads TGTGCCAGCAGTGTAGGTAACAGCAATGAGCAGTTCTTC. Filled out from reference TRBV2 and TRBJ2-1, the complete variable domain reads EPEVTQTPSHQVTQMGQEVILRCVPISNHLYFYWYRQILGQKVEFLVSFYNNEISEKSEIFDDQFSVERPDGSNFTLKIRSTKLEDSAMYFCASSVGNSNEQFFGPGTRLTVL.

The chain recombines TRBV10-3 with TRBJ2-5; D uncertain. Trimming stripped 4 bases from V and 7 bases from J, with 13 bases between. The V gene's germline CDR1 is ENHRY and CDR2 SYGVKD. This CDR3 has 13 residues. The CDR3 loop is CAISASRAGTQYF. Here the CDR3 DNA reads TGTGCCATCAGTGCTTCCCGGGCTGGGACCCAGTACTTC.

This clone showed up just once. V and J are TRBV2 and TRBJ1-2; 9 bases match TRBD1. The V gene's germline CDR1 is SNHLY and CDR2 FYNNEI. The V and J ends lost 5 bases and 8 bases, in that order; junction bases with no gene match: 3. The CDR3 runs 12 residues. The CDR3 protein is CASSRQGEGYTF. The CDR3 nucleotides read TGTGCCAGCAGTAGACAGGGGGAAGGCTACACCTTC.

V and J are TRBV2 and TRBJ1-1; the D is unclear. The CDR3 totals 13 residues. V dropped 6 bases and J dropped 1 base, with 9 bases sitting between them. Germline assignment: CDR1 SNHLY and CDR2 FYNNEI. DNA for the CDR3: TGTGCCAGCAGGGATGGGGAGAACACTGAAGCTTTCTTT. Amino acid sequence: CASRDGENTEAFF.

The CDR3, as DNA: TGTGCCAGCACCCAAGGGGGATCCAAAAACATTCAGTACTTC. Encoded protein: CASTQGGSKNIQYF. The V gene is TRBV27, the J gene TRBJ2-4; perhaps TRBD1 as D (6 bases). CDR3 length: 14 residues. Germline lookup yields CDR1 MNHEY and CDR2 SMNVEV (reference sequence). Deletions cut 7 bases from V and 2 bases from J, with 12 bases between.

DNA of the CDR3: TGTGCCAGCAGCGTGGGGGATACCGGGGAGCTGTTTTTT. It codes for CASSVGDTGELFF. This chain connects TRBV9 to TRBJ2-2, with D perhaps assigned TRBD1 or TRBD2 (5 bases each). The CDR3 spans 13 residues. The V and J ends lost 2 bases and 5 bases respectively, with 7 bases between them. Per germline, CDR1 SGDLS and CDR2 YYNGEE.

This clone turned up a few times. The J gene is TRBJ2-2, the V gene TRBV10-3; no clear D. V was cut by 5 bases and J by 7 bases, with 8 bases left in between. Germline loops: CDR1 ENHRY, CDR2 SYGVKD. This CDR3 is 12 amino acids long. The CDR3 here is CAISHSGGELFF. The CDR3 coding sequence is TGTGCCATCAGTCATAGTGGCGGGGAGCTGTTTTTT.

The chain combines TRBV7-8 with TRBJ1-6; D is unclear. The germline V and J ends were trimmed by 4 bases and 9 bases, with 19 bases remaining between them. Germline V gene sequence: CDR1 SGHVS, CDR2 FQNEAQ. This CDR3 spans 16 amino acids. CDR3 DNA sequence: TGTGCCAGCAGCTCCGAATTGACCGCGTTGTCTTCACCCCTCCACTTT. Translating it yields CASSSELTALSSPLHF.

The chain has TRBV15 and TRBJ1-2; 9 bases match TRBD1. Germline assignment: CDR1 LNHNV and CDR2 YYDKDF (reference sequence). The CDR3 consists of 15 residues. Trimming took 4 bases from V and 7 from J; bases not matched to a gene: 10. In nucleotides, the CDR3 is TGTGCCACCAGCAAAAACCCGGGACAGGGTTCTGGCTACACCTTC. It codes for CATSKNPGQGSGYTF.

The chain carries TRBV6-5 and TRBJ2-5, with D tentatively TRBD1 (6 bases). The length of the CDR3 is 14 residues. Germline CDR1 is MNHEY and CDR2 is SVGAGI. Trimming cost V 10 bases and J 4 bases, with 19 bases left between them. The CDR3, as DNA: TGTGCCACATCAACGGGACACCAGGGAGAGACCCAGTACTTC. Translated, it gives CATSTGHQGETQYF.

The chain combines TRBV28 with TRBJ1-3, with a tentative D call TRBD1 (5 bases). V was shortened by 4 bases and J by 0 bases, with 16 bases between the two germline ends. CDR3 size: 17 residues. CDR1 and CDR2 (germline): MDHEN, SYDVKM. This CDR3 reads CASSSSTPGFSGNTIYF. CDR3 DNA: TGTGCCAGCAGTTCATCTACCCCAGGGTTCTCTGGAAACACCATATATTTT.

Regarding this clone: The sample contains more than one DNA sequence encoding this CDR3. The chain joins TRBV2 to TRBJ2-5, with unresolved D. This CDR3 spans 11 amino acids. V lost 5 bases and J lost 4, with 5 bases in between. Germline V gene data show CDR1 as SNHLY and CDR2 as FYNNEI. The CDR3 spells CASSQGETQYF. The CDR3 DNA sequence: TGTGCCAGCAGTCAAGGAGAGACCCAGTACTTC.

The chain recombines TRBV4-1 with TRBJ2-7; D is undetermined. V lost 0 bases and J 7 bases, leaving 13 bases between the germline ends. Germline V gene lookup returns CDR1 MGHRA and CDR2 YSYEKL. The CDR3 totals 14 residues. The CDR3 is CASSQDRVLGEQYF. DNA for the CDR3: TGCGCCAGCAGCCAAGATAGGGTATTAGGGGAGCAGTACTTC.